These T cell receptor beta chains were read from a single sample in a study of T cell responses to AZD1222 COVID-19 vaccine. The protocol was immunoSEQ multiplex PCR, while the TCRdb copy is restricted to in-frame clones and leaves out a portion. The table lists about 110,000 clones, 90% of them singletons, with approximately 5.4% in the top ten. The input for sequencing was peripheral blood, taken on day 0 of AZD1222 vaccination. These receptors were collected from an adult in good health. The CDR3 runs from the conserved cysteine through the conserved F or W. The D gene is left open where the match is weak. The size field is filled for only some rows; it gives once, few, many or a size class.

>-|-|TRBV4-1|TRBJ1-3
CASSALTYYSGNTIYF
TGCGCCAGCAGCGCTTTGACTTACTACTCTGGAAACACCATATATTTT
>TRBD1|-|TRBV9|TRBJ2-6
CASSGGTVPLSGANVLTF
TGTGCCAGCAGCGGGGGGACAGTTCCCCTCTCTGGGGCCAACGTCCTGACTTTC
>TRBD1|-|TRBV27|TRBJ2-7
CASSSPHLRGRYEQYF
TGTGCCAGCAGTTCCCCACACCTCAGGGGGCGGTACGAGCAGTACTTC
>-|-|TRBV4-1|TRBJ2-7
CASSQDWRSYEQYF
TGCGCCAGCAGCCAAGACTGGCGATCCTACGAGCAGTACTTC
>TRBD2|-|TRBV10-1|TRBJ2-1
CASSELAGGYQFF
TGCGCCAGCAGTGAACTAGCGGGAGGCTACCAGTTCTTC
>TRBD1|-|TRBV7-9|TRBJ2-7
CASSTPGGAPYEQYF
TGTGCCAGCAGCACCCCAGGGGGCGCCCCCTACGAGCAGTACTTC
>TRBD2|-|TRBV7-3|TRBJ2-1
CASSFSSGGYNEQFF
TGTGCCAGCAGCTTTTCTAGCGGGGGGTACAATGAGCAGTTCTTC
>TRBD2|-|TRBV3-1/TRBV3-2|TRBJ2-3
CASSQDRGTSGGPRTDTQYF
TGTGCCAGCAGCCAGGATCGCGGGACTAGCGGGGGCCCCCGCACAGATACGCAGTATTTT
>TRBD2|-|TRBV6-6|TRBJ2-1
CASSYPLGGTNNEQFF
TGTGCCAGCAGTTACCCACTGGGCGGGACTAACAATGAGCAGTTCTTC
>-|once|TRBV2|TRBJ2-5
CASRKSGETQYF
TGTGCCAGCAGAAAGTCTGGCGAGACCCAGTACTTC
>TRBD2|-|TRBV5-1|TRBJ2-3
CASSLGLAGGTDTQYF
TGCGCCAGCAGCCTCGGACTAGCGGGAGGGACAGATACGCAGTATTTT
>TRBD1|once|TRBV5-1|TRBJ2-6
CASSLGTGSGANVLTF
TGCGCCAGCAGCTTGGGGACAGGTTCTGGGGCCAACGTCCTGACTTTC
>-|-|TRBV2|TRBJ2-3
CASSEGQPTDTQYF
TGTGCCAGCAGTGAAGGGCAGCCCACAGATACGCAGTATTTT
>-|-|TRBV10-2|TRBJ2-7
CASSYTGPEQYF
TGCGCCAGCAGTTATACAGGTCCCGAGCAGTACTTC
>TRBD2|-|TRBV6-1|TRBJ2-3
CASSDDRAGDRDTQYF
TGTGCCAGCAGTGATGACCGAGCGGGAGACCGTGATACGCAGTATTTT
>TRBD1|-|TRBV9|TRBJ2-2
CASSAQGARTGELFF
TGTGCCAGCAGCGCCCAGGGGGCGAGAACCGGGGAGCTGTTTTTT
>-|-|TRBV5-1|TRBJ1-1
CASRTERNTEAFF
TGCGCCAGCAGGACGGAAAGGAACACTGAAGCTTTCTTT
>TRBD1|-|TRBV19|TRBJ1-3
CASSRQGGPGNTIYF
TGTGCCAGTAGTCGACAGGGGGGCCCTGGAAACACCATATATTTT
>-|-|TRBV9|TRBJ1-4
CASSVEFLGPKNEKLFF
TGTGCCAGCAGCGTTGAGTTTTTGGGACCGAAGAATGAAAAACTGTTTTTT
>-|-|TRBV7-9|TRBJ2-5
CASLRPGQETQYF
TGTGCTTCCCTTCGCCCGGGACAAGAGACCCAGTACTTC
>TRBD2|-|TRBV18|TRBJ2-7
CASSPTLAGRDYEQYF
TGTGCCAGCTCACCTACCCTAGCGGGAAGAGACTACGAGCAGTACTTC
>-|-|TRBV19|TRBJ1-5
CASSSGSGNQPQHF
TGTGCCAGCTCATCAGGGTCGGGCAATCAGCCCCAGCATTTT
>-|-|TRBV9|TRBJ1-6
CASSFQNAGRPLHF
TGTGCCAGCAGCTTCCAAAATGCCGGGAGACCCCTCCACTTT
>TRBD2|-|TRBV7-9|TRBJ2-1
CASSLAGTSGGQFF
TGTGCCAGCAGCTTAGCCGGGACTAGCGGGGGACAGTTCTTC
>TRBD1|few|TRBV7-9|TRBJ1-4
CASSLVMTGAQGKLFF
TGTGCCAGCAGCTTAGTCATGACAGGGGCCCAGGGAAAACTGTTTTTT
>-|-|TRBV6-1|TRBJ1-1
CASSEGGPGTEAFF
TGTGCCAGCAGTGAAGGGGGACCCGGGACTGAAGCTTTCTTT
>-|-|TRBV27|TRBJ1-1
CASSTRTVREQYSPEAFF
TGTGCCAGCAGTACTAGGACAGTAAGGGAGCAATATAGTCCTGAAGCTTTCTTT
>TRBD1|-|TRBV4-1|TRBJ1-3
CASGTGMGSGNTIYF
TGCGCCAGCGGGACAGGGATGGGCTCTGGAAACACCATATATTTT
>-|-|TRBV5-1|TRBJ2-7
CASSPGQGIHEQYF
TGCGCCAGCAGCCCCGGGCAGGGGATCCACGAGCAGTACTTC
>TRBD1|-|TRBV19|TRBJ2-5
CASSIGGTVYQETQYF
TGTGCCAGTAGTATAGGGGGGACAGTCTACCAAGAGACCCAGTACTTC
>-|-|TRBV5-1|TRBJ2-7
CASSLDGTGDYEQYF
TGCGCCAGCAGCTTGGATGGGACGGGAGACTACGAGCAGTACTTC
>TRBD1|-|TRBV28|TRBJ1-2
CASSSAGQGGNYGYTF
TGTGCCAGCAGTTCCGCCGGACAGGGAGGGAACTATGGCTACACCTTC
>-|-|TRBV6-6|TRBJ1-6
CASSLSLGGQNSPLHF
TGTGCCAGCAGTCTCTCCCTGGGAGGGCAGAATTCACCCCTCCACTTT
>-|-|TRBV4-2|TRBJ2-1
CASSQEWAAVDEQFF
TGTGCCAGCAGCCAAGAGTGGGCCGCCGTGGATGAGCAGTTCTTC
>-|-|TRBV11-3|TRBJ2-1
CASSFGQGDSKQFF
TGTGCCAGCAGCTTCGGGCAGGGTGACTCGAAGCAGTTCTTC
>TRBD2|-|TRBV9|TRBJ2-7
CASSGGTSGGSEQYF
TGTGCCAGCAGCGGAGGGACTAGCGGGGGGAGCGAGCAGTACTTC
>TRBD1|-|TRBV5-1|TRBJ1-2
CASSMGTANYGYTF
TGCGCCAGCAGCATGGGGACAGCTAACTATGGCTACACCTTC
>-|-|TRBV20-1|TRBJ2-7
CSAEHGVEQYF
TGCAGTGCTGAGCACGGGGTTGAGCAGTACTTC
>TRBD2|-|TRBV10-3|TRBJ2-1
CAISESGGRSSYNEQFF
TGTGCCATCAGTGAGTCTGGCGGGAGGAGCTCCTACAATGAGCAGTTCTTC
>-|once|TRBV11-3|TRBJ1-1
CASSLEGGGTEAFF
TGTGCCAGCAGCTTAGAGGGAGGAGGAACTGAAGCTTTCTTT
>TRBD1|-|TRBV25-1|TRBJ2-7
CASSSRTGSYEQYF
TGTGCCAGCAGTTCTCGGACAGGGTCCTACGAGCAGTACTTC
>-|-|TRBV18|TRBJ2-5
CASSPLGRGQGTQYF
TGTGCCAGCTCACCTCTGGGACGAGGTCAAGGGACCCAGTACTTC
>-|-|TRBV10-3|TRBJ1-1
CAISSGFRNTEAFF
TGTGCCATCAGTTCAGGGTTTAGGAACACTGAAGCTTTCTTT
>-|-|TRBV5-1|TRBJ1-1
CASSLIQGREAFF
TGCGCCAGCAGCTTGATCCAGGGGCGAGAAGCTTTCTTT
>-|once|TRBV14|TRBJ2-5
CASSQDWETQYF
TGTGCCAGCAGCCAAGATTGGGAGACCCAGTACTTC
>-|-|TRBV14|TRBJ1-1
CASSRVTGTKNTEAFF
TGTGCCAGCAGCCGTGTAACCGGGACAAAGAACACTGAAGCTTTCTTT
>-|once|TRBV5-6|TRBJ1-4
CASSLALERISEKLFF
TGTGCCAGCAGCTTGGCTCTGGAAAGAATTTCGGAAAAACTGTTTTTT
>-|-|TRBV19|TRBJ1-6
CASSRGSGFSPLHF
TGTGCCAGTAGTAGGGGTTCTGGGTTTTCACCCCTCCACTTT
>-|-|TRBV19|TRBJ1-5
CASSRSGGFNQPQHF
TGTGCCAGTAGTCGTAGCGGGGGTTTCAATCAGCCCCAGCATTTT
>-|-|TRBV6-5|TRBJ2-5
CASEGGGRETQYF
TGTGCCAGCGAAGGGGGGGGAAGAGAGACCCAGTACTTC
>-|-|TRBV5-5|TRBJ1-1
CASTWSLSNTEAFF
TGTGCCAGCACCTGGTCTCTGTCGAACACTGAAGCTTTCTTT
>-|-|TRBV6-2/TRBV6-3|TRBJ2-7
CASSPDLWEQYF
TGTGCCAGCAGCCCTGATCTCTGGGAGCAGTACTTC
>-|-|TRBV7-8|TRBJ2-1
CASSHRVGPHNEQFF
TGTGCCAGCAGCCACAGGGTGGGGCCGCACAATGAGCAGTTCTTC
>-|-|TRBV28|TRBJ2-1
CASSSDRSSYNEQFF
TGTGCCAGCAGTTCTGACCGGAGCTCCTACAATGAGCAGTTCTTC
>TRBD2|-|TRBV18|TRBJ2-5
CASSPAGRGAQETQYF
TGTGCCAGCTCACCAGCTGGGAGGGGTGCCCAAGAGACCCAGTACTTC
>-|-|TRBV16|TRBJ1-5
CASSPVRGGSNQPQHF
TGTGCCAGCAGCCCGGTGCGGGGAGGCAGCAATCAGCCCCAGCATTTT
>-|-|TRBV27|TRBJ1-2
CASSFSTGIARGYTF
TGTGCCAGCAGTTTTTCCACAGGGATTGCCCGTGGCTACACCTTC